This is a list of T cell receptor beta chains from one sample in a study of graft-versus-host responses after intestinal transplantation. Produced via immunoSEQ multiplex PCR; TCRdb's table is partial and in-frame only. The sample shows under 150,000 clones, 95% of them seen only once. These TCRs are of unknown antigen specificity. Specimen: unstimulated CD8+ T cells sorted from spleen or lymph node cells, collected before intestinal transplant. The receptor source for this set is a human donor who received an intestinal transplant. The CDR3 runs from the conserved cysteine through the conserved F or W. D genes are given only for firm matches. A row's size may be missing; if present it is once, few, many or a size class.

d_call clone_size cdr3_length j_call v_call cdr3_aa cdr3_nt
- - 11 TRBJ2-7 TRBV27 CASSLGDEQYF TGTGCCAGCAGTTTGGGAGACGAGCAGTACTTC
TRBD2 - 17 TRBJ2-1 TRBV4-3 CASSQEPSGSPYNEQFF TGCGCCAGCAGCCAAGAACCTAGCGGGAGCCCCTACAATGAGCAGTTCTTC
TRBD1 - 14 TRBJ1-5 TRBV7-2 CASSLKPGTGFQHF TGTGCCAGCAGCTTGAAACCCGGGACAGGTTTCCAGCATTTT
- few 14 TRBJ1-1 TRBV11-2 CASSLFPRDTEAFF TGTGCCAGCAGCTTATTCCCTAGAGACACTGAAGCTTTCTTT
- - 17 TRBJ2-1 TRBV9 CASSVAARVSSYNEQFF TGTGCCAGCAGCGTAGCAGCCAGGGTCAGCTCCTACAATGAGCAGTTCTTC
TRBD2 - 15 TRBJ2-7 TRBV6-5 CASSYNSGRSYEQYF TGTGCCAGCAGTTACAATAGCGGGAGGTCCTACGAGCAGTACTTC
- - 15 TRBJ1-1 TRBV27 CASSLWQASRTEAFF TGTGCCAGCAGTTTATGGCAGGCTTCTCGGACTGAAGCTTTCTTT
- once 15 TRBJ2-2 TRBV6-5 CASSYLGRIGGELFF TGTGCCAGCAGTTACTTGGGGAGAATTGGCGGGGAGCTGTTTTTT
TRBD2 - 16 TRBJ2-7 TRBV5-6 CASSLEGAGGEYEQYF TGTGCCAGCAGCTTGGAGGGAGCGGGAGGAGAGTACGAGCAGTACTTC
TRBD1 - 17 TRBJ2-7 TRBV4-1 CASSQEGWTGDAYEQYF TGCGCCAGCAGCCAAGAAGGGTGGACAGGAGATGCCTACGAGCAGTACTTC
- - 8 TRBJ2-1 TRBV6-6 CASLREFF TGTGCCAGCTTACGGGAGTTCTTC
TRBD1 - 14 TRBJ2-5 TRBV7-3 CAGSLGTGGQTQYF TGTGCCGGCAGCCTCGGGACAGGGGGACAGACCCAGTACTTC
- once 14 TRBJ2-1 TRBV2 CASSEPGWTNEQFF TGTGCCAGCAGTGAACCTGGCTGGACCAATGAGCAGTTCTTC
- few 14 TRBJ2-1 TRBV15 CATQLGPSYNEQFF TGTGCCACGCAGCTAGGGCCCTCCTACAATGAGCAGTTCTTC
TRBD2 - 16 TRBJ2-5 TRBV7-3 CASSPGTSGFQETQYF TGTGCCAGCAGCCCAGGGACTAGCGGGTTCCAAGAGACCCAGTACTTC
TRBD1 few 15 TRBJ1-3 TRBV7-6 CASSYSTGGGNTIYF TGTGCCAGCAGCTACTCGACAGGGGGAGGAAACACCATATATTTT
TRBD2 - 20 TRBJ2-1 TRBV10-1 CASTPPAGEPHCDSYNEQFF TGCGCCAGCACGCCACCAGCGGGAGAGCCCCATTGCGACTCCTACAATGAGCAGTTCTTC
TRBD1 - 14 TRBJ2-7 TRBV28 CASRLGTGQYEQYF TGTGCCAGCAGGCTAGGGACAGGGCAATACGAGCAGTACTTC
- - 14 TRBJ1-1 TRBV6-5 CASTLTGKNTEAFF TGTGCCAGCACCTTGACAGGCAAGAACACTGAAGCTTTCTTT
TRBD1 - 14 TRBJ2-1 TRBV19 CASSLRTGLNEQFF TGTGCCAGTTCCTTGAGGACAGGACTCAATGAGCAGTTCTTC
TRBD2 - 16 TRBJ2-7 TRBV7-9 CASSLASGLVPYEQYF TGTGCCAGCAGCCTAGCCTCTGGACTAGTACCCTACGAGCAGTACTTC
- - 16 TRBJ2-2 TRBV28 CASSFLLRTGTGELFF TGTGCCAGCAGTTTCCTTCTCAGAACGGGCACCGGGGAGCTGTTTTTT
- - 15 TRBJ1-6 TRBV2 CASNPQGAGGSPLHF TGTGCCAGCAACCCACAGGGTGCGGGGGGATCACCCCTCCACTTT
TRBD1 - 15 TRBJ2-7 TRBV5-1 CASSLDRTGGYEQYF TGCGCCAGCAGCTTGGATCGGACAGGGGGCTACGAGCAGTACTTC
- - 14 TRBJ2-1 TRBV11-2 CASSRFRSGNEQLF TGTGCCAGCAGCCGGTTTAGGTCAGGGAATGAGCAGCTCTTC
- once 13 TRBJ2-2 TRBV30 CAWSSLGTGELFF TGTGCCTGGAGTTCTCTGGGGACCGGGGAGCTGTTTTTT
- - 12 TRBJ1-2 TRBV11-2 CASSLVGVGYTF TGTGCCAGCAGCTTAGTGGGGGTTGGCTACACCTTC
- - 11 TRBJ1-1 TRBV28 CASSQPTEAFF TGTGCCAGCAGTCAACCCACTGAAGCTTTCTTT
TRBD2 - 16 TRBJ2-2 TRBV7-3 CASSLVAGEPTGELFF TGTGCCAGCAGCTTAGTAGCGGGAGAACCCACCGGGGAGCTGTTTTTT
- - 13 TRBJ1-2 TRBV5-6 CASSYGGAGGYTF TGTGCCAGCAGTTATGGGGGCGCGGGCGGCTACACCTTC
- - 15 TRBJ2-1 TRBV29-1 CSVEGLLFTYNEQFF TGCAGCGTTGAAGGACTGCTTTTCACCTACAATGAGCAGTTCTTC
- - 14 TRBJ2-2 TRBV28 CASSLLGGTGELFF TGTGCCAGCAGTTTATTGGGTGGCACCGGGGAGCTGTTTTTT
- - 13 TRBJ1-5 TRBV28 CASNQRYGQPQHF TGTGCCAGCAATCAGAGGTACGGTCAGCCCCAGCATTTT
TRBD1 - 14 TRBJ2-7 TRBV7-3 CASSFGTGAYEQYF TGTGCCAGCAGCTTCGGGACAGGGGCCTACGAGCAGTACTTC
- - 16 TRBJ1-2 TRBV5-1 CASSFRAVGGNYGYTF TGCGCCAGCAGCTTCCGGGCCGTCGGGGGGAACTATGGCTACACCTTC
TRBD2 - 16 TRBJ2-3 TRBV29-1 CSVAGLAGTSTDTQYF TGCAGCGTTGCAGGACTAGCGGGAACTAGCACAGATACGCAGTATTTT
- once 15 TRBJ1-5 TRBV28 CASSTGTWSNQPQHF TGTGCCAGCAGCACCGGGACGTGGAGCAATCAGCCCCAGCATTTT
- once 15 TRBJ2-3 TRBV15 CATSREGRVTDTQYF TGTGCCACCAGCAGAGAAGGCAGGGTCACAGATACGCAGTATTTT
- - 13 TRBJ1-1 TRBV28 CASRVGQVTEAFF TGTGCCAGCAGGGTGGGCCAGGTCACTGAAGCTTTCTTT
- - 15 TRBJ1-3 TRBV7-8 CASSLVSTSGNTIYF TGTGCCAGCAGCTTAGTTAGCACCTCTGGAAACACCATATATTTT
TRBD1 - 14 TRBJ1-5 TRBV28 CASRVDRGVQPQHF TGTGCCAGCAGGGTGGACAGGGGGGTTCAGCCCCAGCATTTT
- - 19 TRBJ2-6 TRBV5-1 CASSSTSGPGGSGANVLTF TGCGCCAGCAGCTCCACCTCCGGGCCAGGCGGCTCTGGGGCCAACGTCCTGACTTTC